This TCR beta chain was identified during a study of T cell changes during pregnancy in multiple sclerosis (dated by TCRdb to between 2019 and 2020). Concerning the study at large: The study examined how the T cell repertoire changed over the course of pregnancy in women with multiple sclerosis.

V is pared back by 6 bases and J by 7 bases, with 10 bases lying between the germline termini. Via the germline V gene, CDR1 is MDHEN and CDR2 SYDVKM. The CDR3, from cysteine to phenylalanine, totals 11 residues. The CDR3 DNA has 33 bases and is translated from base 1. Points on this clone: The clone's antigen remains unknown. No base-level quality is on record; no much larger clone is a single base apart.

The library was obtained by the immunoSEQ multiplex PCR assay. TCRdb carries this immuneACCESS record with in-frame sequences only. Its versions omit some clonotypes, under half of them owing to an unresolved V gene in the studies checked, with the rest unexplained. The sample yields around 37,000 clones; roughly 90% were counted once. The ten largest account for around a quarter of the sample. Recombination linked TRBV28 to TRBJ2-7; perhaps TRBD1 is the D gene, with 6 bases matching. The specimen comprised CD8+ T cells from peripheral blood mononuclear cells, sampled before pregnancy. The sequence came from a female donor with multiple sclerosis, enrolled in a pregnancy study. In nucleotides, the sequence is TGTGCCAGCAGCTCCCAGGGGGAGCAGTACTTC. This sequence encodes CASSSQGEQYF.